A selection of T cell receptor beta chains follows, all from one sample in a study of blood T cell repertoires in COVID-19. TCRdb's copy holds only in-frame clones and misses some; the assay was immunoSEQ multiplex PCR. The table lists over 200,000 clones, around 83% of them singletons. The sequencing input was peripheral blood. The receptors were gathered from a woman aged 45-65 years with acute or convalescent COVID-19. CDR3s include the opening cysteine and the closing phenylalanine or tryptophan. Each record gives: J gene, V gene, clone size, D gene, CDR3 protein, CDR3 DNA. The D gene is left open where the match is weak. Some rows mark clone size as missing; the rest say once, few, many or name a class of expanded clone.

>TRBJ2-1|TRBV24-1|-|TRBD2
CATSDPLADTYNEQFF
TGTGCCACCAGTGATCCACTAGCGGATACCTACAATGAGCAGTTCTTC
>TRBJ2-5|TRBV4-2|few|TRBD2
CASSQDREGQETQYF
TGTGCCAGCAGCCAAGATCGGGAGGGTCAAGAGACCCAGTACTTC
>TRBJ2-7|TRBV5-6|once|-
CASSNHDNEQYF
TGTGCCAGCAGCAATCACGACAACGAGCAGTACTTC
>TRBJ2-1|TRBV6-5|-|TRBD2
CASSSGTRDEQFF
TGTGCCAGCAGTTCCGGGACTAGGGATGAGCAGTTCTTC
>TRBJ2-1|TRBV6-1|-|-
CASSALASARSYNEQFF
TGTGCCAGCAGTGCCCTAGCTAGCGCCCGCTCCTACAATGAGCAGTTCTTC
>TRBJ2-1|TRBV10-1|-|TRBD2
CASSAGGTSGQEGYYNEQFF
TGCGCCAGCAGTGCTGGTGGGACTAGCGGTCAAGAGGGGTACTACAATGAGCAGTTCTTC
>TRBJ2-7|TRBV29-1|-|-
CSVARSGEQYF
TGCAGCGTTGCCCGCTCGGGGGAGCAGTACTTC
>TRBJ1-2|TRBV15|-|TRBD1
CATSRDREAYGYTF
TGTGCCACCAGCCGGGACAGGGAGGCCTATGGCTACACCTTC
>TRBJ2-5|TRBV21-1|-|-
CASSTLTGVGTQYF
TGTGCCAGCAGCACCCTCACAGGGGTGGGGACCCAGTACTTC
>TRBJ1-1|TRBV27|-|TRBD1
CASSYRGNTEAFF
TGTGCCAGCAGTTACAGGGGGAACACTGAAGCTTTCTTT
>TRBJ1-3|TRBV27|-|-
CASSLWGGAGNTIYF
TGTGCCAGCAGTTTATGGGGGGGCGCTGGAAACACCATATATTTT
>TRBJ2-3|TRBV7-9|-|-
CASSLGSPGGTDTQYF
TGTGCCAGCAGCTTAGGGTCTCCCGGAGGAACAGATACGCAGTATTTT
>TRBJ2-7|TRBV5-1|-|TRBD1
CASSYGTGGLGQYF
TGCGCCAGCAGCTATGGGACAGGGGGGTTAGGGCAGTACTTC
>TRBJ1-2|TRBV12-3/TRBV12-4|-|-
CASSSTEYGYTF
TGTGCCAGCAGTTCCACAGAGTATGGCTACACCTTC
>TRBJ2-3|TRBV3-1/TRBV3-2|-|TRBD2
CASTPTGGPSTDTQYF
TGTGCCAGCACCCCCACGGGAGGGCCTAGTACAGATACGCAGTATTTT
>TRBJ2-5|TRBV4-2|-|TRBD1
CASSQGPRGLQETQYF
TGTGCCAGCAGCCAAGGTCCGAGGGGGCTCCAAGAGACCCAGTACTTC
>TRBJ1-1|TRBV24-1|few|-
CATRSPGLPTEAFF
TGTGCCACCAGGAGCCCAGGGTTGCCCACTGAAGCTTTCTTT
>TRBJ1-5|TRBV10-3|-|TRBD1
CAISESGTGRPQHF
TGTGCCATCAGTGAGTCCGGGACAGGGAGGCCCCAGCATTTT
>TRBJ2-2|TRBV28|-|TRBD2
CASSFPLLAGGRELFF
TGTGCCAGCAGTTTTCCCCTCCTAGCGGGAGGGAGGGAGCTGTTTTTT
>TRBJ2-1|TRBV29-1|-|TRBD2
CSVVSGIYNEQFF
TGCAGCGTTGTTAGCGGGATCTACAATGAGCAGTTCTTC
>TRBJ2-7|TRBV7-2|-|TRBD2
CASSPGLAGYEQYF
TGTGCCAGCAGCCCTGGACTAGCGGGATACGAGCAGTACTTC
>TRBJ1-2|TRBV18|-|TRBD1
CASSGTGRRDGYTF
TGTGCCAGCTCCGGGACAGGGAGGAGGGATGGCTACACCTTC
>TRBJ1-1|TRBV29-1|-|-
CSVESARVNTEAFF
TGCAGCGTTGAAAGTGCCAGGGTGAACACTGAAGCTTTCTTT
>TRBJ2-7|TRBV29-1|-|TRBD1
CSVGYTTRTGDYEQYF
TGCAGCGTTGGATATACAACTAGGACAGGAGACTACGAGCAGTACTTC
>TRBJ2-1|TRBV11-1|-|-
CASSSRGNLNNEQFF
TGTGCCAGCAGCTCCCGAGGAAACCTCAACAATGAGCAGTTCTTC
>TRBJ2-1|TRBV27|-|TRBD2
CASSLASGYDEQFF
TGTGCCAGCAGTTTAGCTAGCGGGTATGATGAGCAGTTCTTC
>TRBJ1-2|TRBV3-1/TRBV3-2|-|-
CASSQGLTSPMGYTF
TGTGCCAGCAGCCAAGGGCTGACAAGCCCCATGGGCTACACCTTC
>TRBJ2-7|TRBV30|-|TRBD1
CAWSATSGQTYEQYF
TGTGCCTGGAGTGCCACTTCGGGACAGACCTACGAGCAGTACTTC
>TRBJ2-3|TRBV18|-|-
CASSPPGARRDTQYF
TGTGCCAGCTCACCACCGGGAGCGAGGAGGGATACGCAGTATTTT